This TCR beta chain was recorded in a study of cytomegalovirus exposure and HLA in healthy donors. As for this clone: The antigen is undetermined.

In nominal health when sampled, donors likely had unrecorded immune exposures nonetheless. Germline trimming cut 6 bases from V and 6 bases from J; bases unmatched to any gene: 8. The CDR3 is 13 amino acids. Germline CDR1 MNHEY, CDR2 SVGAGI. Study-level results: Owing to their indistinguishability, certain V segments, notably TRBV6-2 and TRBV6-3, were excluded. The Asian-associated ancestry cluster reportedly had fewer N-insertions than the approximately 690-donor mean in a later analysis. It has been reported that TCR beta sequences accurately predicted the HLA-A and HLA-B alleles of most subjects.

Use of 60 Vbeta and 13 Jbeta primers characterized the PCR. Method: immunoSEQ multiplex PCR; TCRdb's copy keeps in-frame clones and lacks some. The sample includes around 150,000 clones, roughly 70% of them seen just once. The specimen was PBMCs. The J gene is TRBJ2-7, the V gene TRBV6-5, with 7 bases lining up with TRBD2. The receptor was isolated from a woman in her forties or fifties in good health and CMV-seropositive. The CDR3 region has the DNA TGTGCCAGCAGAAATCAGCGGGGCGGCGAGCAGTACTTC. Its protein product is CASRNQRGGEQYF.